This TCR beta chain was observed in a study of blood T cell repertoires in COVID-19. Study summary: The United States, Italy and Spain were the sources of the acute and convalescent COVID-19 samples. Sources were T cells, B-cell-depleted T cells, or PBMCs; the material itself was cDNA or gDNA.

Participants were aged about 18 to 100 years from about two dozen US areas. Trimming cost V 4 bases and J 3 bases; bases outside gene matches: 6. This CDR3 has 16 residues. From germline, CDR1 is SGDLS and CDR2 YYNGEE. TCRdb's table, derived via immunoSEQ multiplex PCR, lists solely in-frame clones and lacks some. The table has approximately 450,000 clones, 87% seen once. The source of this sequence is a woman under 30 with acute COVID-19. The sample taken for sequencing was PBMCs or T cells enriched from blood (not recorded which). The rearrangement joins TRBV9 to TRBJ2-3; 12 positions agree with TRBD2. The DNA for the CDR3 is TGTGCCAGCAGCCCCATGGGGACTAGCGGGACAGATACGCAGTATTTT. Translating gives CASSPMGTSGTDTQYF.